This TCR beta chain is from a study of long-term antiretroviral therapy in people with HIV. Study-wide findings and caveats: It was observed that HIV repertoires exhibited narrower CDR3 length ranges than controls. Blood in the study was drawn between about 2003 and 2017, possibly under older ART regimens, which may be less effective than current ones.

No donor had fewer than one pre-ART PBMC sample or fewer than two post-ART PBMC samples. This CDR3 comprises 16 residues. V dropped 7 bases and J dropped 4 bases, with 20 bases sitting between them. Germline V gene data show CDR1 as LNHDA and CDR2 as SQIVND (reference sequence). A note on this clone: As yet, its antigen is unknown.

The assay, immunoSEQ v3.0, was run at survey level. Sequencing was intended to reach about 35,000-50,000 T-cell genomes per sample. The data were produced by immunoSEQ multiplex PCR, yet TCRdb's version contains in-frame clones alone and is incomplete. Among fewer than 45,000 clones listed, 90% to 95% were seen once. This specimen was unsorted PBMCs, taken 3.7 years after starting antiretroviral therapy. The chain joins TRBV19 to TRBJ2-1, with D perhaps matching TRBD2 (6 bases). This sequence originates from a woman in her forties or fifties with HIV. CDR3 DNA: TGTGCCAGTACCACACCGGGACTCGCGTTATACAATGAGCAGTTCTTC. It translates to CASTTPGLALYNEQFF.